This T cell receptor (beta chain) is drawn from a study of vaccination effects on CD4 cells after COVID-19. The wider study: Samples that were drawn after vaccination came a median of 72 days after the second dose.

TCRdb's copy holds only in-frame clones and misses some; the assay was immunoSEQ multiplex PCR. Among tens of thousands of clones listed, almost 85% were seen once. Prior to sequencing, the ViraFEST assay stimulated PBMC with viral peptide pools, which expanded the antigen-specific CD4+ T cells. Cells that had been cultured for 10 days were the source of isolated CD4+ T cells. BNT162b2 vaccine or mRNA-1273 vaccine was given to participants in two doses. On day 3 and again on day 7, half the medium was replaced with IL-2 medium. Concerning this clone itself: Its antigen is not known.

Trimming cost V 2 bases and J 0 bases; bases outside gene matches: 2. The length of the CDR3 is 15 residues. Germline V lookup: CDR1 MNHEY, CDR2 SVGEGT. Study-wide points: Few convalescent patients and no early post-infection timepoints were included in the study. At late timepoints after vaccination, vaccine- and infection-induced clones shrank markedly.

This sample comprised CD4+ T cells from PBMCs cultured with HCoV-NL63 spike peptides, obtained after COVID-19 vaccination. This chain uses TRBV6-2 or TRBV6-3 with TRBJ2-3, with TRBD2 matching over 7 bases. This receptor was obtained from a human donor who received a COVID-19 vaccine. Some clones in this sample may be carry-over from other donors' samples. The CDR3 DNA reads TGTGCCAGCAGTTACGGGACTACCAGCACAGATACGCAGTATTTT. It codes for CASSYGTTSTDTQYF.